The 22 T cell receptor beta chains below all came from one sample that was sequenced in a study of PD-1 blockade in classical Hodgkin lymphoma. Some clones are missing from TCRdb's copy, which holds only in-frame ones; the method was immunoSEQ multiplex PCR. The repertoire holds over 35,000 clones, with about 79% as singletons. All trial patients relapsed after autologous stem cell transplantation. The sample was peripheral blood mononuclear cells (PBMCs), taken at baseline. Receptors were obtained from a human donor with classical Hodgkin lymphoma.

Here the CDR3 reads CATSGGQVSNTQYF. In nucleotides, the CDR3 is TGTGCCACCAGCGGGGGACAGGTATCGAATACGCAGTATTTT. The chain recombines TRBV15 with TRBJ2-3; TRBD1 matches at 8 bases. CDR1 and CDR2 from the germline V gene are LNHNV and YYDKDF (reference sequence). This CDR3 contains 14 residues. After removal of 5 bases from V and 7 bases from J, the junction contained 8 bases not matched to a gene. Full variable domain (missing parts from reference TRBV15 and TRBJ2-3): DAMVIQNPRYQVTQFGKPVTLSCSQTLNHNVMYWYQQKSSQAPKLLFHYYDKDFNNEADTPDNFQSRRPNTSFCFLDIRSPGLGDTAMYLCATSGGQVSNTQYFGPGTRLTVL.

The CDR3 DNA follows: TGTGCCAGCTCATGGGCGGGAGTCACAGATACGCAGTATTTT. Its protein is CASSWAGVTDTQYF. This chain joins TRBV18 and TRBJ2-3; 7 positions agree with TRBD2. This CDR3 comprises 14 residues. Trimming at V came to 5 bases and at J to 2 bases, leaving 4 bases not matched to a gene. The V gene's germline CDR1 is KGHSH and CDR2 LQKENI. Drawing the rest from reference TRBV18 and TRBJ2-3, the complete variable domain is NAGVMQNPRHLVRRRGQEARLRCSPMKGHSHVYWYRQLPEEGLKFMVYLQKENIIDESGMPKERFSAEFPKEGPSILRIQQVVRGDSAAYFCASSWAGVTDTQYFGPGTRLTVL.

CDR3 bases: TGTGCCAGCAGCGTAGAGGGACAGGGTTTCCACGAGCAGTACTTC. Amino acids: CASSVEGQGFHEQYF. The gene calls are TRBV9 and TRBJ2-7; 9 bases are a match to TRBD1. The V gene's germline CDR1 is SGDLS and CDR2 YYNGEE. V was pared by 0 bases and J by 5 bases, with 6 bases of the junction left unmatched. The CDR3 contains 15 residues.

This clone was counted once. The V gene is TRBV2, the J gene TRBJ2-6, with 7 bases that match TRBD2. The CDR3 extends over 16 amino acids. Germline CDR1 SNHLY, CDR2 FYNNEI. J was trimmed by 1 base and V by 4 bases; bases with no gene match: 4. In DNA form, the CDR3 reads TGTGCCAGCAGTGTCACTAGCGTATCTGGGGCCAACGTCCTGACTTTC. It codes for CASSVTSVSGANVLTF.

V and J are TRBV28 and TRBJ2-5; possible D gene TRBD2, 7 bases. Germline V gives CDR1 MDHEN, CDR2 SYDVKM. The CDR3 is made up of 18 amino acids. V was pared by 7 bases and J by 5 bases, with 29 bases between. CDR3: CASTLGARGGDSWETQYF. The DNA of the CDR3 is TGTGCCAGCACCCTAGGGGCCAGGGGAGGGGACTCCTGGGAGACCCAGTACTTC.

The V gene is TRBV6-5, the J gene TRBJ2-2, with D unresolved. The V and J ends lost 2 bases and 1 base respectively, with 8 bases between them. Looked up from germline, CDR1 is MNHEY and CDR2 is SVGAGI. This CDR3 is built from 15 residues. The CDR3 DNA reads TGTGCCAGCAGTTACAGGGCAGGGAACACCGGGGAGCTGTTTTTT. It is translated as CASSYRAGNTGELFF.

The chain joins TRBV27 to TRBJ2-3, with D possibly being TRBD2 (5 bases). The CDR3 length is 13 residues. Per germline, CDR1 MNHEY and CDR2 SMNVEV (reference sequence). V lost 6 bases, J lost 1 base, and 8 bases lay in between. The CDR3 nucleotides are TGTGCCAGCAGCCTACTAGGCACAGATACGCAGTATTTT. It translates to CASSLLGTDTQYF.

This clone has only one observation. The CDR3 DNA reads as TGTGCCAGCAGTTACCGAGGCAACTTTCAAGAGACCCAGTACTTC. Its translation is CASSYRGNFQETQYF. The rearrangement links TRBV6-6 to TRBJ2-5; D gene uncertain. Germline CDR1 MNHNY, CDR2 SVGAGI (reference sequence). V lost 2 bases and J lost 2, with 12 bases in between. The length of the CDR3 is 15 residues.

V usage is TRBV7-2 and J usage is TRBJ1-1, with D perhaps TRBD1 (6 bases). Trimming left V 5 bases short and J 6 bases short, with 25 bases between. This CDR3 has 17 residues. Per germline, CDR1 SGHTA and CDR2 FQGNSA. This CDR3 is CASSIVGPGAGGAEAFF. CDR3 DNA sequence: TGTGCCAGCAGCATAGTTGGGCCGGGGGCTGGTGGCGCTGAAGCTTTCTTT. The full variable domain, rest sourced from reference TRBV7-2 and TRBJ1-1, is GAGVSQSPSNKVTEKGKDVELRCDPISGHTALYWYRQSLGQGLEFLIYFQGNSAPDKSGLPSDRFSAERTGGSVSTLTIQRTQQEDSAVYLCASSIVGPGAGGAEAFFGQGTRLTVV.

The chain links TRBV7-9 to TRBJ2-7; the D is unclear. The CDR3 is 14 residues long. V shed 3 bases and J shed 0 bases, with 9 bases lying between them. From germline, CDR1 is SEHNR and CDR2 FQNEAQ (reference sequence). CDR3 protein: CASSFTSSSYEQYF. Here the CDR3 DNA reads TGTGCCAGCAGCTTCACATCGAGCTCCTACGAGCAGTACTTC.

This chain joins TRBV28 and TRBJ2-7; no clear D gene. Germline CDR1 and CDR2: MDHEN and SYDVKM. CDR3 size: 13 residues. The V end was cut by 7 bases, the J end by 0 bases, with 10 bases between. In DNA, the CDR3 is TGTGCCAGCACCGCAGTGAGCTCCTACGAGCAGTACTTC. Protein: CASTAVSSYEQYF.

In regard to this clone: The germline gene is not matched at one end of the junction; a read error may be the cause. The chain recombines TRBV2 with TRBJ1-2; perhaps TRBD1 as D (6 bases). CDR1 and CDR2 (germline): SNHLY, FYNNEI. The CDR3 runs to 13 residues. CDR3 sequence (DNA): TGTGCCAGCAGCGAAGGGGGAATCTATGGCTACACCTTC. This gives the protein CASSEGGIYGYTF.

The genes are TRBV10-1 and TRBJ2-3; D ambiguous. V was pared by 0 bases and J by 2 bases, with 6 bases between. CDR1 is WNHNN and CDR2 is SYGVQD in the germline V gene (reference sequence). The CDR3 totals 14 residues. The CDR3: CASSESSFTDTQYF. The CDR3, as DNA: TGCGCCAGCAGTGAGTCGTCTTTCACAGATACGCAGTATTTT.

CDR3 sequence: CAGRETPNSPLHF. CDR3 nucleotide sequence: TGTGCCGGCCGGGAGACCCCCAATTCACCCCTCCACTTT. V is TRBV6-1 and J is TRBJ1-6; D not certain. This CDR3 spans 13 amino acids. Per germline, CDR1 MNHNS and CDR2 SASEGT. Trimming removed 11 bases at V and 7 bases at J, with 15 bases between.

This clone was counted once. The rearrangement joins TRBV27 to TRBJ2-5; TRBD1 might be the D (5 bases). The end of the DNA aligns better with TRBJ2-7, so the J call may be wrong. CDR1 is MNHEY, CDR2 SMNVEV, per germline (reference sequence). The CDR3 totals 15 residues. DNA for the CDR3: TGTGCCAGCAGTTCTGAAGGGGCTCAGTCCTACGAGCAGTACTTC. It yields the protein CASSSEGAQSYEQYF.

The chain couples TRBV14 to TRBJ1-3; D possibly corresponds to TRBD1 (6 bases). CDR3 length equals 13 residues. Germline loops: CDR1 SGHDN, CDR2 FVKESK. V lost 1 base to trimming and J lost 7 bases, with 8 bases between them. In DNA, the CDR3 is TGTGCCAGCAGCCAAGCTGGGGGCAACACCATATATTTT. This codes for CASSQAGGNTIYF.

This clone was observed many times. V and J are TRBV11-2 and TRBJ2-7; D call uncertain. Trimming took off 5 bases at V and 4 bases at J, with 6 bases between the two ends. This CDR3 is 11 amino acids long. Germline-derived CDR1 and CDR2 are SGHAT and FQNNGV. The CDR3, as DNA: TGTGCCAGCAGCCTCACGTACGAGCAGTACTTC. This codes for CASSLTYEQYF. The entire variable domain, with the rest obtained from reference TRBV11-2 and TRBJ2-7, is as follows: EAGVAQSPRYKIIEKRQSVAFWCNPISGHATLYWYQQILGQGPKLLIQFQNNGVVDDSQLPKDRFSAERLKGVDSTLKIQPAKLEDSAVYLCASSLTYEQYFGPGTRLTVT.

As regards this clone: One end of the junction does not line up with germline, which may come from a read error. Other DNA sequences in the sample encode the same CDR3. CDR3 nucleotides: TGTGCCAGCAGTGACTCCCAGTCCTACGAGCAGTACTTT. Translation gives CASSDSQSYEQYF. This sequence joins TRBV6-4 and TRBJ2-7; D ambiguous. The CDR3 runs to 13 residues. CDR1 and CDR2 (germline): MRHNA, SNTAGT.

This chain links TRBV25-1 with TRBJ2-2, with D possibly matching TRBD2 (6 bases). The CDR3 runs 16 residues. Deletions cut 5 bases from V and 0 bases from J, with 13 bases between. Germline loops: CDR1 MGHDK, CDR2 SYGVNS. The CDR3 is CASSPVGGTNTGELFF. For the CDR3, the DNA is TGTGCCAGCAGTCCCGTGGGGGGAACGAACACCGGGGAGCTGTTTTTT.

The gene calls are TRBV28 and TRBJ1-1; unclear D gene. This CDR3 comprises 12 residues. The germline V and J ends were trimmed by 8 bases and 3 bases, with 10 bases remaining between them. From germline, CDR1 is MDHEN and CDR2 SYDVKM. Here the CDR3 reads CASLEGYTEAFF. DNA for the CDR3: TGTGCCAGCTTGGAGGGTTACACTGAAGCTTTCTTT.

V is TRBV4-1 and J is TRBJ2-3; 14 positions match TRBD2. CDR3 size: 21 residues. The germline CDR1 and CDR2 sequences are MGHRA and YSYEKL. V was clipped by 0 bases and J by 2 bases; unmatched bases: 13. Written as DNA, the CDR3 is TGCGCCAGCAGCCAAGAACCTACGGGACTAGCGGGAGCGGGTTACACAGATACGCAGTATTTT. Protein: CASSQEPTGLAGAGYTDTQYF.

The gene calls are TRBV7-9 and TRBJ2-3, with TRBD1 as a possible D gene (6 bases). The ends were cut back, 1 base at V and 3 bases at J, with 11 bases in the middle. CDR3 length: 15 amino acids. In germline, CDR1 is SEHNR, CDR2 FQNEAQ (reference sequence). CDR3 sequence reads: CASSLVGTQTDTQYF. In DNA form, the CDR3 reads TGTGCCAGCAGCTTAGTAGGGACACAGACAGATACGCAGTATTTT.